This TCR beta chain was obtained from a study of cytomegalovirus exposure and HLA in healthy donors. Background on the study: When 300 to 500 donors were genotyped, 81% of them were found to fall in the Caucasian-associated ancestry cluster. Findings and limits, study-wide: Later on, an analysis showed TCR association rates differing by HLA locus, with DRB1 the most and HLA-C the fewest. Among immune exposure information, only CMV serostatus was available.

Primers included in the PCR were 60 Vbeta and 13 Jbeta primers. Some clones are missing from TCRdb's copy, which holds only in-frame ones; the method was immunoSEQ multiplex PCR. The data hold tens of thousands of clones, with 86% observed a single time. This clone has just a few counts. The antigen remains undetermined. CDR1 is SGHTA, CDR2 FQGNSA, per germline. There are 12 residues in the CDR3. Trimming pared 3 bases from V and 7 bases from J, leaving 9 bases between. The chain recombines TRBV7-2 with TRBJ2-5; D possibly corresponds to TRBD2 (5 bases). This clonotype was sampled from a woman in her 40s in good health and CMV-seropositive. The sample consisted of PBMCs. CDR3 coding DNA: TGTGCCAGCAGCTTGAGCGGAGGGACCCAGTACTTC. Protein product: CASSLSGGTQYF.